The clone carrying this T cell receptor (beta chain) showed up many times. These data are taken from a study of prognosis after radiotherapy for stage I lung cancer. Study summary: Between early 2018 and early 2019, patients with stage I non-small cell lung cancer were enrolled.

V dropped 3 bases and J dropped 2 bases, with 5 bases sitting between them. The germline V gene has CDR1 MDHEN and CDR2 SYDVKM. This CDR3 is built from 12 residues. Genomic DNA provided the template from which TCR beta CDR3 was amplified by two-round multiplex PCR. Every TRBV and TRBJ gene had its own specific primer in first-round PCR. A single record per CDR3 protein comes from TCRdb applying MiXCR to the multiplex PCR reads. This table has fewer than 50,000 distinct CDR3 sequences, approximately 24% appearing once. The chain is built from TRBV28 and TRBJ2-7; D tentatively reads TRBD1 or TRBD2 (5 bases each). Here the sequenced sample was PBMCs, taken before or after stereotactic body radiation therapy (not recorded which). The clonotype originates from a donor aged 50 or older with non-small cell lung cancer. CDR3 loop: CASSLGAYEQYF. The CDR3 DNA sequence: TGTGCCAGCAGTTTGGGGGCCTACGAGCAGTACTTC.